Below, one T cell receptor (beta chain) is given with its context. The data were obtained in a study of blood T cell repertoires in COVID-19. Study at large: T cells, B-cell-depleted T cells, or PBMCs supplied cDNA or gDNA.

Seattle patients were enrolled during active infection and followed longitudinally. The repertoire was sequenced with immunoSEQ multiplex PCR; TCRdb's copy has only in-frame clones and lacks some. The sample holds 200,000 to 300,000 clones, 91% seen once. Germline-derived CDR1 and CDR2 are KGHSH and LQKENI. V dropped 6 bases and J dropped 1 base, with 20 bases sitting between them. The CDR3 is made up of 17 amino acids. The gene calls are TRBV18 and TRBJ2-3, with TRBD1 as a possible D gene (6 bases). The material sequenced was peripheral blood. This receptor was identified in a person aged 18 to 35 with COVID-19, enrolled during active disease. CDR3 amino acids: CASSQQVGAGGTDTQYF. The CDR3 DNA is TGTGCCAGCTCGCAACAGGTTGGGGCAGGGGGCACAGATACGCAGTATTTT.